The clone carrying this T cell receptor (beta chain) was seen a handful of times. Its antigen is as yet unknown. These data come from a study of beta chain features in type 1 diabetes. The CDR3 totals 13 residues. V lost 4 bases and J lost 7; bases outside the gene matches: 6. Germline V gene lookup returns CDR1 SGHRS and CDR2 YFSETQ. General study results and limits: In all four CD4+ subsets, TCRB CDR3 length was significantly, moderately reduced in type 1 diabetes.

Investigators reverse transcribed all isolated RNA, so they sequenced expressed TCRB transcripts. The method was immunoSEQ multiplex PCR; TCRdb's version includes in-frame clones alone and lacks a portion of them. Among 250,000 to 300,000 clones listed, roughly 13% were seen once. The chain uses TRBV5-1 and TRBJ2-7, with 9 bases lining up with TRBD1. Sequencing input: naive CD4+ T cells from blood. The TCR sequence derives from a young man with type 1 diabetes. Written as DNA, the CDR3 is TGCGCCAGCAGCACAGGACAGGGGTGGGAGCAGTACTTC. The encoded protein is CASSTGQGWEQYF.